This T cell receptor beta chain was sequenced during a study of cytomegalovirus exposure and HLA in healthy donors. Broader study findings: The listing of fewer than 200 TCR beta chains classed them as cytomegalovirus-associated.

Of note for this clone: What it binds is not known.

Germline V lookup: CDR1 SGDLS, CDR2 YYNGEE. V was clipped by 6 bases and J by 3 bases, with 18 bases between them. The CDR3 loop spans 16 amino acids. Clones were sequenced by immunoSEQ multiplex PCR, and TCRdb holds only the in-frame ones, with some missing. The data contain 200,000 or so clones, just over 85% of them seen just once; the ten biggest clones take up around 3%. The clonotype comes from a woman aged 18-29 years in good health and CMV-seronegative. V gene TRBV9 combines with J gene TRBJ2-2; D perhaps matches TRBD1 (6 bases). The specimen sequenced was PBMCs. The CDR3 DNA follows: TGTGCCAGCACCGCATACGACAGGTTGGACACCGGGGAGCTGTTTTTT. Its protein product is CASTAYDRLDTGELFF.